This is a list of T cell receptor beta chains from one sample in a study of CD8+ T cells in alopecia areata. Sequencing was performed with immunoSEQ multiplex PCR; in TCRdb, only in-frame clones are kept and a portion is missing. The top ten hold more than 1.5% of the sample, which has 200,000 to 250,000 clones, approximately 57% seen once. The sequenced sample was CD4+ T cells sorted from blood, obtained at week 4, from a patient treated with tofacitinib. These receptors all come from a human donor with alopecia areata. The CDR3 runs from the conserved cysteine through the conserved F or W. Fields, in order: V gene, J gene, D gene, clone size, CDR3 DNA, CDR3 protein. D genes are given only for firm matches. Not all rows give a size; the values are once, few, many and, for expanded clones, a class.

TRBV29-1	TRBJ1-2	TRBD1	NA	TGCAGCGTCCCCCGGGACAGTCATCTTGATGGCTACACCTTC	CSVPRDSHLDGYTF
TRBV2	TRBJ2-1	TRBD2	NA	TGTGCCAGCAGTGCCTTAGCGGGGGTGCCCAATGAGCAGTTCTTC	CASSALAGVPNEQFF
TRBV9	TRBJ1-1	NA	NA	TGTGCCAGCAGCGTAGTTCCAGAAAACACTGAAGCTTTCTTT	CASSVVPENTEAFF
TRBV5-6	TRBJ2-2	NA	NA	TGTGCCAGCAGCTTGTTCCCCGGGGAGCTGTTTTTT	CASSLFPGELFF
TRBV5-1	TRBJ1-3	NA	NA	TGCGCCAGCAGTTCTGGAACAACAAACACCATATATTTT	CASSSGTTNTIYF
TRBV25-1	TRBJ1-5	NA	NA	TGTGCCAGCAGTCTACGGGAAGGACAGCCAGTAAATCAGCCCCAGCATTTT	CASSLREGQPVNQPQHF
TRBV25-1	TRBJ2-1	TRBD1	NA	TGTGCCAGCAGTGAACCGGGACAGGGGTACAATGAGCAGTTCTTC	CASSEPGQGYNEQFF
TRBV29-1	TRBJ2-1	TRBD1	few	TGCAGCGTCGACAGGGAGAATAATGAGCAGTTCTTC	CSVDRENNEQFF
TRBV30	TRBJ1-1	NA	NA	TGTGCCTGGAGGAGGGCAGCTGAAGCTTTCTTT	CAWRRAAEAFF
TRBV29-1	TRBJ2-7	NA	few	TGCAGCGTACGCGAAGGAGGGAGCTCCTACGAGCAGTACTTC	CSVREGGSSYEQYF
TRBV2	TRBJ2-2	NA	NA	TGTGCCAGCAGTGAAGGATACACCGGGGAGCTGTTTTTT	CASSEGYTGELFF
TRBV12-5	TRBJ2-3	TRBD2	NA	TGTGCTAGTGCCCCGGGACTAGCAGATACGCAGTATTTT	CASAPGLADTQYF
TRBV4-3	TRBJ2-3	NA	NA	TGCGCCAGCAGCCAAGAGTACGCAGATACGCAGTATTTT	CASSQEYADTQYF
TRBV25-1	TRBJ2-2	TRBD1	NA	TGTGCCAGCACGCCGGGACAGGTGAACACCGGGGAGCTGTTTTTT	CASTPGQVNTGELFF
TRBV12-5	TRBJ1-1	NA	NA	TGTGCTAGTGGCCTCAACACTGAAGCTTTCTTT	CASGLNTEAFF
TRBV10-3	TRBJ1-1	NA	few	TGTGCCATCAGTGACGGGGGGCGAGCTTTCTTT	CAISDGGRAFF
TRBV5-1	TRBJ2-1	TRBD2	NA	TGCGCCAGCAGCAAGACTAGCGGGGTAAGCAATGAGCAGTTCTTC	CASSKTSGVSNEQFF
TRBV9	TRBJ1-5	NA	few	TGTGCCAGCAGCGTAGAGTCAGCGGCCGATCAGCCCCAGCATTTT	CASSVESAADQPQHF
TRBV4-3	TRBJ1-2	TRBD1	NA	TGCGCCAGCAGCCACAAAACAGGGACAGCCTATGGCTACACCTTC	CASSHKTGTAYGYTF
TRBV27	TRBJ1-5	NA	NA	TGTGCCAGCAAAGGTGAGGGAGGCAATCAGCCCCAGCATTTT	CASKGEGGNQPQHF
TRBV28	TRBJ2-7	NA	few	TGTGCCAGCAGTTTCAGGGGCCTAACCTACGAGCAGTACTTC	CASSFRGLTYEQYF
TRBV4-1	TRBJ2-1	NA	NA	TGCGCCAGCAGCCAAGATCCTACAGGGAACAATGAGCAGTTCTTC	CASSQDPTGNNEQFF
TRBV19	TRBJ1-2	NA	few	TGTGCCAGTAGTATGGACCAGGGTGCGAACTATGGCTACACCTTC	CASSMDQGANYGYTF
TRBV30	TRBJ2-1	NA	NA	TGTGCCTGGAGTTCGTACCCCTTGGACAATGAGCAGTTCTTC	CAWSSYPLDNEQFF
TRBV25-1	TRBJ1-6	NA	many	TGTGCCAGCACATCAGGGCCCAATTCACCCCTCCACTTT	CASTSGPNSPLHF
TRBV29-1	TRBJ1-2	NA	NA	TGCAGCGTTGAAGAACCCCCCAGGGGAACCTATGGCTACACCTTC	CSVEEPPRGTYGYTF
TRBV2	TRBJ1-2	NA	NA	TGTGCCAGCAGTGAAAGCAGGGGCCGAGATGGCTACACCTTC	CASSESRGRDGYTF
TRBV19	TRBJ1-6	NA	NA	TGTGCCAGTAGTATCAGAGGGCCGGATAATTCACCCCTCCACTTT	CASSIRGPDNSPLHF
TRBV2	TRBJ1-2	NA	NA	TGTGCCAGCAGACAACAAGTAGTCAGTAGGGGCTACACCTTC	CASRQQVVSRGYTF
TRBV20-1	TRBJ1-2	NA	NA	TGCAGTGCGGCAGGGGTTTCCACCTTC	CSAAGVSTF
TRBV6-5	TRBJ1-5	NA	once	TGTGCCAGCAGTTTATCACATAACCAAAAGGGTCAGCCCCAGCATTTT	CASSLSHNQKGQPQHF
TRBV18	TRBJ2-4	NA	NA	TGTGCCAGCTCACCAAGGCAGGGGGCCAAAAACATTCAGTACTTC	CASSPRQGAKNIQYF
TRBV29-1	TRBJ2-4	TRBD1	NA	TGCAGCGCCCTCCCGCTCCGGGACAGGGGAAACATTCAGTACTTC	CSALPLRDRGNIQYF
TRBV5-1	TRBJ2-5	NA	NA	TGCGCCAGCAGCTTGCGTCAAGAGACCCAGTACTTC	CASSLRQETQYF
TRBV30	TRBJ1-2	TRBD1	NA	TGTGCCTGGAGGATAAGGGGACAGGAGGGCTACACCTTC	CAWRIRGQEGYTF
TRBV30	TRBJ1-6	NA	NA	TGTGCCTGGACCCATCGACAGGCTCAAAGAACACCCCTCCACTTT	CAWTHRQAQRTPLHF
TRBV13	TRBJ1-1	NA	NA	TGTGCCAGCAGCTTAGCTCATGGTGGGGTCACTGAAGCTTTCTTT	CASSLAHGGVTEAFF
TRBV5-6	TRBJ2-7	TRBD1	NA	TGTGCCAGCAGCCCAAAGGGACAGGGGAGCTCCTACGAGCAGTACTTC	CASSPKGQGSSYEQYF
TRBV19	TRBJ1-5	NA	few	TGTGCCAGTAGTGTGGGACGGTTCAATCAGCCCCAGCATTTT	CASSVGRFNQPQHF
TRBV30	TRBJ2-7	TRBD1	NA	TGTGCCTGGAGTGAACAGGGGTGGTACGAGCAGTACTTC	CAWSEQGWYEQYF
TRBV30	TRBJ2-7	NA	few	TGTGCCTGGAGTGTCCTCTGGGGCAGGGCTGCCCGCGAGCAGTACTTC	CAWSVLWGRAAREQYF
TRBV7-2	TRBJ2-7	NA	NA	TGTGCCAGCAGCTCCGGACATTCTTACGAGCAGTACTTC	CASSSGHSYEQYF
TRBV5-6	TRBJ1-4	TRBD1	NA	TGTGCCAGCAGTTTGAGGGGGCTCGGTGAAAAACTGTTTTTT	CASSLRGLGEKLFF
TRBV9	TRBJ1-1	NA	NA	TGTGCCAGCAGCGCTACCCCCACCGGGAACACTGAAGCTTTCTTT	CASSATPTGNTEAFF
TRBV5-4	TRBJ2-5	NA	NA	TGTGCCAGCCGTTCCGTTGGGGAGACCCAGTACTTC	CASRSVGETQYF
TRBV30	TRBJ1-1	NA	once	TGTGCCTGGAGCGGCCGCACGGACACTGAAGCTTTCTTT	CAWSGRTDTEAFF
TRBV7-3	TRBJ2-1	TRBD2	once	TGTGCCAGCAGCTTTGGACTAGTAAATGAGCAGTTCTTC	CASSFGLVNEQFF
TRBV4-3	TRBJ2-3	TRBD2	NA	TGCGCCAGCAGCCCCGGGGGAGGGGCAGATACGCAGTATTTT	CASSPGGGADTQYF
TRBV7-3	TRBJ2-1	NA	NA	TGTGCCAGCAGCTTAGAGAAGAACGCCTACAATGAGCAGTTCTTC	CASSLEKNAYNEQFF
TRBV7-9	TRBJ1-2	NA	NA	TGTGCCGGCTCCCCAGGGAAGGATGGCTACACCTTC	CAGSPGKDGYTF
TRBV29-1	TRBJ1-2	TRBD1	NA	TGCAGCGGAGGACAGGGTTCCCGGGGCTACACCTTC	CSGGQGSRGYTF
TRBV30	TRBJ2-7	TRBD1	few	TGTGCCTGGAGTTCATGGGACAGGGGAGAGCAGTACTTC	CAWSSWDRGEQYF